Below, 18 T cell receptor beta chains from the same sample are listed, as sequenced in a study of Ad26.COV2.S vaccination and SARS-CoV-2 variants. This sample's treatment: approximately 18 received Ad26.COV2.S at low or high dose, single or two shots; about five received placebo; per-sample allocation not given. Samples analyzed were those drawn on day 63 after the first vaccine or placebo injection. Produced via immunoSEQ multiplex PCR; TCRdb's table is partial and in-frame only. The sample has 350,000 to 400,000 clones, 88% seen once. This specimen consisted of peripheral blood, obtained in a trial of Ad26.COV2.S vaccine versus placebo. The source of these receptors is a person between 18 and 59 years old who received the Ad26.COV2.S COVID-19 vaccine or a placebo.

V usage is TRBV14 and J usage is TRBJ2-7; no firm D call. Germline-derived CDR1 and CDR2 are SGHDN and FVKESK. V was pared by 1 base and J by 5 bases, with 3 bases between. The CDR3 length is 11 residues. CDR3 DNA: TGTGCCAGCAGCCAAGCTCACGAGCAGTACTTC. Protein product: CASSQAHEQYF.

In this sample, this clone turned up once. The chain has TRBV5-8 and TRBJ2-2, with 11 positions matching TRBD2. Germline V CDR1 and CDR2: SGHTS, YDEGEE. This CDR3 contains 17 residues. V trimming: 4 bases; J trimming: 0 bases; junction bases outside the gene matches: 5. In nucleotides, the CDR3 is TGTGCCAGCAGCATCGGACTAGCGGGTGCGAACACCGGGGAGCTGTTTTTT. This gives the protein CASSIGLAGANTGELFF.

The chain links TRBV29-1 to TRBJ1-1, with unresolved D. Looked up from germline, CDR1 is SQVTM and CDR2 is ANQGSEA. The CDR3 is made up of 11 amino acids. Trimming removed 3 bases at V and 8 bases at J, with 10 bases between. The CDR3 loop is CSVDLGMEAFF. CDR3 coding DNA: TGCAGCGTTGATCTGGGTATGGAAGCTTTCTTT.

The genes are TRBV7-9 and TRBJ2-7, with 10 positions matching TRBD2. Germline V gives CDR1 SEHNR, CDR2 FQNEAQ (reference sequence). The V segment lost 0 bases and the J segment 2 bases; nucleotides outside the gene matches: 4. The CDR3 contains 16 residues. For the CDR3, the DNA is TGTGCCAGCAGCTTAGCCTTAGCGGGGGGCACCTACGAGCAGTACTTC. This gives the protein CASSLALAGGTYEQYF.

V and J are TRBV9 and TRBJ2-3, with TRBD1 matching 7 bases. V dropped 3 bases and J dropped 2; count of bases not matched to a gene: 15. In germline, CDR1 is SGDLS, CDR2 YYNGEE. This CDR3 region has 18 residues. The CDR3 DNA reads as TGTGCCAGCAGCGCACCCCCGGACCTGGGACAGACCACAGATACGCAGTATTTT. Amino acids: CASSAPPDLGQTTDTQYF.

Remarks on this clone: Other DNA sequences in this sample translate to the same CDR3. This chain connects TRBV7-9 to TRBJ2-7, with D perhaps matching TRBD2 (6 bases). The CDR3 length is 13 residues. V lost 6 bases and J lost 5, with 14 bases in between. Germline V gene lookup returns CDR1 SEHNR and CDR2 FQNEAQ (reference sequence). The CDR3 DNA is TGTGCCAGCAGTCCGGGACTCCCCAACGAGCAGTACTTC. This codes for CASSPGLPNEQYF.

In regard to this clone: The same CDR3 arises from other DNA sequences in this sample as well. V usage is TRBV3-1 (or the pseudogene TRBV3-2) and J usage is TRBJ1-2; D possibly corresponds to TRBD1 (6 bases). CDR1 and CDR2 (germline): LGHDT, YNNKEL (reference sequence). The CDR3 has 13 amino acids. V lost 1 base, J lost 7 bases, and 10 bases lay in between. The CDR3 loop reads CASSQGGASGYTF. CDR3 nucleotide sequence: TGTGCCAGCAGCCAAGGGGGGGCTAGTGGCTACACCTTC.

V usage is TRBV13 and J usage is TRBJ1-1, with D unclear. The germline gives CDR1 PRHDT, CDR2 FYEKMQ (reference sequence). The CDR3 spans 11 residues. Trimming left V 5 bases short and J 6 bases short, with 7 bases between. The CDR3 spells CASSRTPEAFF. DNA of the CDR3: TGTGCCAGCAGCCGGACCCCTGAAGCTTTCTTT.

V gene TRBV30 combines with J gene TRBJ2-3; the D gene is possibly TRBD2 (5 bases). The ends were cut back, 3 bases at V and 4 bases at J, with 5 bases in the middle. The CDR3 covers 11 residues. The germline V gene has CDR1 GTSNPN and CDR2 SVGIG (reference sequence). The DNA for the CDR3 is TGTGCCTGGAGGGGAGCAGATACGCAGTATTTT. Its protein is CAWRGADTQYF.

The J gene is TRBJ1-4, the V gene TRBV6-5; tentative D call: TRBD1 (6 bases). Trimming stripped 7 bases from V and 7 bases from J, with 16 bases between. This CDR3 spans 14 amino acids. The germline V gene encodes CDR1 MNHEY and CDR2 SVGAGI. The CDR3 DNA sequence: TGTGCCAGCATATCCGGGGGCTTAGGTGAAAAACTGTTTTTT. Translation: CASISGGLGEKLFF.

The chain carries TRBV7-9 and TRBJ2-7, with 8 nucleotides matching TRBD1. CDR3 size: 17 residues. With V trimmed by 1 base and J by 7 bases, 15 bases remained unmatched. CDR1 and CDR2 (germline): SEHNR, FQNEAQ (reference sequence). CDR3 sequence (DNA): TGTGCCAGCAGCTTAGGGTCTGGCGGCCAGGGGGCTGGGGAGCAGTACTTC. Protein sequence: CASSLGSGGQGAGEQYF.

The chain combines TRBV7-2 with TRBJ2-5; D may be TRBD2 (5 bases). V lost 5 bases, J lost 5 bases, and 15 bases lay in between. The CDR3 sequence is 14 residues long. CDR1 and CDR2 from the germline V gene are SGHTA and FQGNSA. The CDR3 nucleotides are TGTGCCAGCAGCCCCTTTAGTAGCGAGGAGACCCAGTACTTC. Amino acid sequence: CASSPFSSEETQYF.

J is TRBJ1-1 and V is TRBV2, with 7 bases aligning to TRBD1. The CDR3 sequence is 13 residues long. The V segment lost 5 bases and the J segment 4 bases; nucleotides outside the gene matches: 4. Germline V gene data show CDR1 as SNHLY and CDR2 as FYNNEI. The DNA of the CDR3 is TGTGCCAGCAGTCCGACAGGGAGCACTGAAGCTTTCTTT. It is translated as CASSPTGSTEAFF.

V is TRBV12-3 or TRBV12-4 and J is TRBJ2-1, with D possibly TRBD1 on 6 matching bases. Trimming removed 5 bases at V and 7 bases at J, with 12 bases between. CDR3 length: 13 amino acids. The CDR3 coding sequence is TGTGCCAGCAGTACAGGGATTTTGAATGAGCAGTTCTTC. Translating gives CASSTGILNEQFF.

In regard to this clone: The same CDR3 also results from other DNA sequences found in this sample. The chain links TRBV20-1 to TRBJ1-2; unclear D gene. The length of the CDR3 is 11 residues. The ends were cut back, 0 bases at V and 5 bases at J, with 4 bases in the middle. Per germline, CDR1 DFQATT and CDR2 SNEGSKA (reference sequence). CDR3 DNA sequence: TGCAGTGCTAGAGACGGGTATGGCTACACCTTC. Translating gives CSARDGYGYTF.

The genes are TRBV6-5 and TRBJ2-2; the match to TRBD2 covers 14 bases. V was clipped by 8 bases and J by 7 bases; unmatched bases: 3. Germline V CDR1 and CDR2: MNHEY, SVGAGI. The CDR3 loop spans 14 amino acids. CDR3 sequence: CASGTSGGNGELFF. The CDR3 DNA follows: TGTGCCAGCGGGACTAGCGGGGGAAACGGGGAGCTGTTTTTT.

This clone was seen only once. CDR3 in amino acids: CASDQGGGADTQYF. CDR3 sequence (DNA): TGTGCCAGCGATCAGGGCGGGGGGGCAGATACGCAGTATTTT. The chain uses TRBV7-2 and TRBJ2-3, with 9 bases matching TRBD2. Per germline, CDR1 SGHTA and CDR2 FQGNSA. Losses at the gene ends were 8 bases for V and 4 bases for J; bases not matched to a gene: 7. CDR3 length equals 14 residues.

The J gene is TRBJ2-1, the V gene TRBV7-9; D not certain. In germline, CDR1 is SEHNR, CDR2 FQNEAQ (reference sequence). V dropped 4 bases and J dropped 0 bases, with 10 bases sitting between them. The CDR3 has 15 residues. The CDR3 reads CASSYRASSYNEQFF. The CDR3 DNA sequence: TGTGCCAGCAGCTATAGGGCTAGCTCCTACAATGAGCAGTTCTTC.